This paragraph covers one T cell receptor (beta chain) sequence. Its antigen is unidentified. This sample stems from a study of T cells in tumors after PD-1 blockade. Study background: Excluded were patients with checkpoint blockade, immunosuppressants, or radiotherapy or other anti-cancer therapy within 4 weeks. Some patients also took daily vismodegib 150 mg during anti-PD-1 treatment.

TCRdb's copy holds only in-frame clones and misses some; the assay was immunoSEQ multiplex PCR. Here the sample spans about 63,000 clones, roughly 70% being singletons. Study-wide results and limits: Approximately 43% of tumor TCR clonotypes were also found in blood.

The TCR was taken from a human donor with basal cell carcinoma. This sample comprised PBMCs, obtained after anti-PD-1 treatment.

The chain's CDR3 is CASSGGLPPDTQYF. CDR3 DNA sequence: TGCGCCAGCAGTGGAGGACTACCCCCGGATACGCAGTATTTT. The chain carries TRBV10-1 and TRBJ2-3; weak D call: TRBD2 (6 bases). The CDR3 runs 14 residues. V was cut by 4 bases and J by 6 bases, with 14 bases left in between. Germline V gene lookup returns CDR1 WNHNN and CDR2 SYGVQD (reference sequence).